This TCR beta chain appears in the sequencing data of a study of T-cell reconstitution after alpha-beta-depleted transplantation in children. During its preparation, the TCRbeta library received unique molecular identifiers. TCRdb re-called the PCR reads with MiXCR, one entry per CDR3 protein. The table lists around 680,000 distinct CDR3 sequences, over 15% of them singletons. The sample in question was PBMCs from the stem cell graft donor, obtained from the stem cell graft. This TCR was sampled from a human donor who donated a stem cell graft to a child with acute myeloid leukemia.

CDR3 sequence (DNA): TGCAGCCTTGCCGGGACAGACTACTACGAGCAGTACTTC. It codes for CSLAGTDYYEQYF. This chain connects TRBV29-1 to TRBJ2-7; 7 bases map to TRBD1. Germline CDR1 reads SQVTM; CDR2 reads ANQGSEA. The CDR3 loop spans 13 amino acids. After removal of 8 bases from V and 3 bases from J, the junction contained 10 bases not matched to a gene.